This paragraph reports one T cell receptor (beta chain). Survey-level resolution applied to immunoSEQ assay v3.0. Clones were sequenced by immunoSEQ multiplex PCR, and TCRdb holds only the in-frame ones, with some missing. The table has fewer than 55,000 clones, roughly 96% seen once. V was pared by 0 bases and J by 2 bases, with 4 bases of the junction left unmatched. The CDR3 length is 16 residues. CDR1 and CDR2 from the germline V gene are SGHRS and YFSETQ. The data derive from a study of long-term antiretroviral therapy in people with HIV. The clonotype originates from a woman in her fifties or sixties with HIV. The V and J genes are TRBV5-1 and TRBJ2-5; 10 positions agree with TRBD2. This material consisted of unsorted PBMCs, taken 3.7 years after starting antiretroviral therapy. The CDR3 nucleotides read TGCGCCAGCAGCTTGGGAGCGGGGGGGCAACAAGAGACCCAGTACTTC. Translation gives CASSLGAGGQQETQYF.